The 3 T cell receptor beta chains presented below share a single source sample, sequenced in a study of identical twins. MiXCR, applied by TCRdb to the 5' RACE reads, yields one record per CDR3 protein. Among about 890,000 distinct CDR3 sequences listed, about 12% were seen once. This sample was shared with a second study, whose subject was yellow fever vaccine responses in identical twins.

The sequencing input was PBMCs. These receptors were taken from a woman aged 18-35 years in good health.

V gene TRBV6-5 combines with J gene TRBJ2-1; no reliable D call. CDR3 size: 14 residues. V lost 1 base, J lost 8 bases, and 12 bases lay in between. Germline V lookup: CDR1 MNHEY, CDR2 SVGAGI. The CDR3 loop reads CASSYLASRDEQFF. In DNA, the CDR3 is TGTGCCAGCAGTTACTTGGCGTCTAGAGATGAGCAGTTCTTC.

In this sample, this clonotype turned up a few times. The V and J genes are TRBV5-1 and TRBJ2-5; unclear D gene. The length of the CDR3 is 15 residues. Trimming removed 0 bases at V and 3 bases at J, with 12 bases between. Germline lookup yields CDR1 SGHRS and CDR2 YFSETQ. The CDR3 protein is CASSLAFPSEETQYF. CDR3 bases: TGCGCCAGCAGCTTGGCTTTCCCCAGTGAAGAGACCCAGTACTTC. The full variable domain, its missing parts supplied by reference TRBV5-1 and TRBJ2-5, is KAGVTQTPRYLIKTRGQQVTLSCSPISGHRSVSWYQQTPGQGLQFLFEYFSETQRNKGNFPGRFSGRQFSNSRSEMNVSTLELGDSALYLCASSLAFPSEETQYFGPGTRLLVL.

This clonotype was seen a handful of times. This rearrangement joins TRBV27 to TRBJ1-1; weak D call: TRBD1 (6 bases). Germline CDR1 is MNHEY and CDR2 is SMNVEV (reference sequence). Trimming removed 7 bases from V and 1 base from J, with 16 bases in between. This CDR3 spans 15 amino acids. Here the CDR3 DNA reads TGTGCCAGCAAACCCGGGGGGGCGGGGAACACTGAAGCTTTCTTT. Its translation: CASKPGGAGNTEAFF.